Listed here are 21 T cell receptor beta chains from one sample, sequenced in a study of cytomegalovirus exposure and HLA in healthy donors. Vbeta (60) and Jbeta (13) primers were used in the PCR. Sequencing was performed with immunoSEQ multiplex PCR; in TCRdb, only in-frame clones are kept and a portion is missing. This sample has about 77,000 clones, with around three quarters found just once. Sequencing input: PBMCs. The receptors were gathered from a man aged 40-50 years in good health and CMV-seronegative.

This chain connects TRBV6-1 to TRBJ1-4; tentatively, D is TRBD1 (6 bases). V was shortened by 2 bases and J by 6 bases, with 34 bases between the two germline ends. The germline V gene encodes CDR1 MNHNS and CDR2 SASEGT. This CDR3 has 22 amino acids. This chain's CDR3 is CASSEMSRSPTGHLSRYEKLFF. CDR3 DNA: TGTGCCAGCAGTGAAATGTCGAGGAGCCCGACGGGACACCTGAGTAGATATGAAAAACTGTTTTTT.

This clone turned up a few times. J is TRBJ1-5 and V is TRBV5-4; 9 bases are a match to TRBD1. From germline, CDR1 is SGHNT and CDR2 YYREEE (reference sequence). J lost 11 bases, V lost 4 bases, and 7 bases had no gene match. CDR3 size: 13 residues. CDR3 coding DNA: TGTGCCAGCAGCCCGGACAGGGGAGTGTCCCAGCATTTT. Translated, it gives CASSPDRGVSQHF.

The CDR3 nucleotides are TGTGCCAGCAGCCGGCCCCAGGGCACTGAAGCTTTCTTT. Its protein is CASSRPQGTEAFF. V is TRBV28 and J is TRBJ1-1; D is perhaps TRBD1 (5 bases). This CDR3 comprises 13 residues. The V and J ends lost 6 bases and 4 bases respectively, with 12 bases between them. Germline CDR1 MDHEN, CDR2 SYDVKM. Variable domain in full (rest from reference TRBV28 and TRBJ1-1): DVKVTQSSRYLVKRTGEKVFLECVQDMDHENMFWYRQDPGLGLRLIYFSYDVKMKEKGDIPEGYSVSREKKERFSLILESASTNQTSMYLCASSRPQGTEAFFGQGTRLTVV.

The rearrangement uses TRBV4-3 and TRBJ2-3; weak D call: TRBD1 (5 bases). Per the germline V gene, CDR1 is LGHNA and CDR2 is YSLEER. The CDR3 length is 16 residues. V was clipped by 4 bases and J by 2 bases, with 16 bases between them. CDR3 nucleotides: TGCGCCAGCAGCCTAGGACACATTGCCTTCACAGATACGCAGTATTTT. It is translated as CASSLGHIAFTDTQYF.

This chain links TRBV28 with TRBJ2-7; TRBD2 matches 7 bases. CDR1 MDHEN and CDR2 SYDVKM come from the germline V gene. This CDR3 spans 12 amino acids. Unmatched junction bases numbered 4, after V lost 7 bases and J lost 4 bases. The CDR3 DNA sequence: TGTGCCAGCACGAGCGGGAAGTACGAGCAGTACTTC. This gives the protein CASTSGKYEQYF. The variable domain in full, with the rest retrieved from reference TRBV28 and TRBJ2-7, is DVKVTQSSRYLVKRTGEKVFLECVQDMDHENMFWYRQDPGLGLRLIYFSYDVKMKEKGDIPEGYSVSREKKERFSLILESASTNQTSMYLCASTSGKYEQYFGPGTRLTVT.

This clone was seen a few times. The chain joins TRBV15 to TRBJ1-1; D may be TRBD1 (6 bases). Germline V gives CDR1 LNHNV, CDR2 YYDKDF (reference sequence). This CDR3 region has 15 residues. V lost 3 bases to trimming and J lost 4 bases, with 15 bases between them. The CDR3 DNA is TGTGCCACCAGCAGCTCCAGGGGCTCGAGCACTGAAGCTTTCTTT. This codes for CATSSSRGSSTEAFF. The variable domain in full, with the rest retrieved from reference TRBV15 and TRBJ1-1, is DAMVIQNPRYQVTQFGKPVTLSCSQTLNHNVMYWYQQKSSQAPKLLFHYYDKDFNNEADTPDNFQSRRPNTSFCFLDIRSPGLGDTAMYLCATSSSRGSSTEAFFGQGTRLTVV.

This clone was detected a few times. For the CDR3, the DNA is TGTGCCAGCAGCGTAGGGCCGGCCGCAGGGACCTACGAGCAGTACTTC. Encoded protein: CASSVGPAAGTYEQYF. The rearrangement links TRBV7-2 to TRBJ2-7; a possible D gene is TRBD1 (5 bases). Germline assignment: CDR1 SGHTA and CDR2 FQGNSA. The CDR3 is 16 amino acids. Deletions cut 5 bases from V and 2 bases from J, with 19 bases between. Using reference TRBV7-2 and TRBJ2-7 for the parts outside the CDR3, the full variable domain is GAGVSQSPSNKVTEKGKDVELRCDPISGHTALYWYRQSLGQGLEFLIYFQGNSAPDKSGLPSDRFSAERTGGSVSTLTIQRTQQEDSAVYLCASSVGPAAGTYEQYFGPGTRLTVT.

This chain joins TRBV5-6 and TRBJ1-1; D perhaps matches TRBD1 (6 bases). The CDR3 runs to 15 residues. Germline values: CDR1 SGHDT, CDR2 YYEEEE. Trimming stripped 8 bases from V and 0 bases from J, with 17 bases between. CDR3 in amino acids: CASRRDIQMNTEAFF. In DNA, the CDR3 is TGTGCCAGTCGTCGGGACATACAGATGAACACTGAAGCTTTCTTT.

This clone was detected only a few times. The rearrangement joins TRBV6-5 to TRBJ2-3, with D possibly being TRBD2 (5 bases). The CDR3 covers 14 residues. Looked up from germline, CDR1 is MNHEY and CDR2 is SVGAGI. V was cut by 5 bases and J by 2 bases, with 11 bases left in between. CDR3 region: CASSQEEPTDTQYF. In DNA, the CDR3 is TGTGCCAGCAGTCAGGAGGAGCCCACAGATACGCAGTATTTT.

This clone was recorded once. The CDR3 sequence is CAISDPRTNQETQYF. The CDR3 nucleotides are TGTGCCATCAGTGACCCCCGGACAAATCAAGAGACCCAGTACTTC. The chain employs TRBV10-3 and TRBJ2-5; possibly TRBD1 for D (5 bases). CDR3 length: 15 residues. The germline V gene has CDR1 ENHRY and CDR2 SYGVKD. Trimming took 3 bases from V and 2 from J, leaving 13 bases between them.

This clone appeared once. This chain connects TRBV28 to TRBJ2-2; 8 bases line up with TRBD2. This CDR3 spans 15 amino acids. Germline CDR1 and CDR2: MDHEN and SYDVKM. The V and J ends lost 2 bases and 6 bases, in that order; junction bases with no gene match: 5. The CDR3 sequence: CASSLTFGGAGELFF. DNA for the CDR3: TGTGCCAGCAGTTTAACGTTCGGGGGGGCCGGGGAGCTGTTTTTT.

The chain carries TRBV6-1 and TRBJ1-5, with TRBD1 matching 9 bases. There are 14 residues in the CDR3. V shed 4 bases and J 7 bases; nucleotides not matched to a gene: 5. Germline values: CDR1 MNHNS, CDR2 SASEGT. The CDR3 DNA sequence: TGTGCCAGCAGTGCCCGGACAGGGGTCCAGCCCCAGCATTTT. It encodes CASSARTGVQPQHF.

The chain carries TRBV2 and TRBJ1-5; 7 bases match TRBD1. From germline, CDR1 is SNHLY and CDR2 FYNNEI. V shed 1 base and J 3 bases; nucleotides not matched to a gene: 3. There are 15 residues in the CDR3. The CDR3 is CASSEEGQINQPQHF. In nucleotides, the CDR3 is TGTGCCAGCAGTGAAGAGGGACAGATCAATCAGCCCCAGCATTTT.

V is TRBV30 and J is TRBJ2-7; possibly TRBD1 for D (5 bases). The germline gives CDR1 GTSNPN, CDR2 SVGIG (reference sequence). The CDR3 has 15 amino acids. Trimming took 0 bases from V and 0 from J, leaving 12 bases between them. In DNA form, the CDR3 reads TGTGCCTGGAGTGTACGCAGGGCCACCTCCTACGAGCAGTACTTC. It yields the protein CAWSVRRATSYEQYF.

The gene calls are TRBV19 and TRBJ2-3; D unclear. CDR1 LNHDA and CDR2 SQIVND come from the germline V gene (reference sequence). The CDR3 totals 15 residues. Between the trimmed V and J ends, which lost 1 base and 2 bases, there was a span of 10 bases. The CDR3 DNA reads as TGTGCCAGTAGTATAGGTGGCAGACTCACAGATACGCAGTATTTT. Translated, it gives CASSIGGRLTDTQYF.

This chain joins TRBV28 and TRBJ1-1, with D possibly being TRBD1 (6 bases). V gave up 8 bases and J gave up 7 bases, with 23 bases separating them. Germline-derived CDR1 and CDR2 are MDHEN and SYDVKM. The CDR3 has 15 amino acids. CDR3: CASGLRQVSYFEAFF. DNA of the CDR3: TGTGCCAGCGGCCTCCGACAGGTGAGCTACTTTGAAGCTTTCTTT.

This chain uses TRBV5-8 with TRBJ2-7, with 10 nucleotides matching TRBD1. This CDR3 is built from 16 residues. The germline gives CDR1 SGHTS, CDR2 YDEGEE. The ends lost 0 bases at V and 5 bases at J; junction bases unmatched: 8. The CDR3 DNA follows: TGTGCCAGCAGCTTGGACTGGGGACAGGGGTCCCACGAGCAGTACTTC. Translation: CASSLDWGQGSHEQYF.

This clone was seen a few times. The chain has TRBV29-1 and TRBJ1-5, with D perhaps matching TRBD1 (6 bases). CDR3 length equals 13 residues. The germline V gene has CDR1 SQVTM and CDR2 ANQGSEA. V dropped 2 bases and J dropped 5 bases, with 10 bases sitting between them. The CDR3 spells CSVETGKDQPQHF. In nucleotides, the CDR3 is TGCAGCGTTGAAACAGGGAAGGATCAGCCCCAGCATTTT.

The chain is built from TRBV19 and TRBJ1-4, with a weak D call TRBD1 (6 bases). V was shortened by 10 bases and J by 2 bases, with 11 bases between the two germline ends. The CDR3 contains 13 residues. Germline CDR1 and CDR2: LNHDA and SQIVND (reference sequence). The CDR3 loop is CATPDSTNEKLFF. CDR3 DNA: TGTGCCACCCCGGACAGCACTAATGAAAAACTGTTTTTT.

This clone was counted a few times. The chain carries TRBV6-5 and TRBJ1-1; weak D call: TRBD1 (6 bases). Trimming shortened V by 2 bases and J by 8 bases, and 9 bases separated the two germline ends. Per the germline V gene, CDR1 is MNHEY and CDR2 is SVGAGI. The CDR3 sequence is 12 residues long. CDR3 amino acids: CASSYTGTEAFF. For the CDR3, the DNA is TGTGCCAGCAGTTACACCGGGACAGAAGCTTTCTTT.

This clone showed up just once. The chain links TRBV6-5 to TRBJ1-1; D remains unclear. The V end was cut by 4 bases, the J end by 4 bases, with 10 bases between. Germline CDR1 is MNHEY and CDR2 is SVGAGI. This CDR3 comprises 13 residues. The CDR3 DNA reads as TGTGCCAGCAGTTTGCTAGTGACCACTGAAGCTTTCTTT. Protein: CASSLLVTTEAFF.